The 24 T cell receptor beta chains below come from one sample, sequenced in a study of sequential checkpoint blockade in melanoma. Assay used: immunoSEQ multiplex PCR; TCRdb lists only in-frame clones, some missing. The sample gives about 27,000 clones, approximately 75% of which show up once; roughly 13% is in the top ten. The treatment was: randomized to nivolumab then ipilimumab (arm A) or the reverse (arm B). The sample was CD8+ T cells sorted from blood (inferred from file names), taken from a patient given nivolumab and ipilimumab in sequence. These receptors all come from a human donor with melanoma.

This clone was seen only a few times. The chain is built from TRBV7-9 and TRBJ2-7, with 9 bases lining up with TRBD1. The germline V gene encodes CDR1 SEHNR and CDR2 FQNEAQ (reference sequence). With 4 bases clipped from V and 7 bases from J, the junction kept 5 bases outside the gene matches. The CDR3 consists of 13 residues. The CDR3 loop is CASSSRDREEQYF. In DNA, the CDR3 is TGTGCCAGCAGCTCTAGGGACAGGGAGGAGCAGTACTTC.

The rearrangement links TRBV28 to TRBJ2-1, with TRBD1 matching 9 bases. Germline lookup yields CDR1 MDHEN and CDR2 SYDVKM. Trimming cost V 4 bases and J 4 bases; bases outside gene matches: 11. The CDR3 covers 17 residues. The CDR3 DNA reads TGTGCCAGCAGTTCAAACCACCGGGACAGGGAATACAATGAGCAGTTCTTC. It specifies CASSSNHRDREYNEQFF.

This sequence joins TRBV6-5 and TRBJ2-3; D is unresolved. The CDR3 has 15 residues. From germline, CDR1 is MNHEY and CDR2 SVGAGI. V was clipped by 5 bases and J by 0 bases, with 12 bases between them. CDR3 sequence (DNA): TGTGCCAGCAGTGCCCCGAAAGCTAGCACAGATACGCAGTATTTT. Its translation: CASSAPKASTDTQYF.

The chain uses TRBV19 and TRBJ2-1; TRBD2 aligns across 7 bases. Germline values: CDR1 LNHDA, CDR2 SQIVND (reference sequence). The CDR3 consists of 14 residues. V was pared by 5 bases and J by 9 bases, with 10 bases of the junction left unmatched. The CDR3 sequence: CASSVTSLSPEQFF. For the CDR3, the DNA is TGTGCCAGTAGTGTGACTAGCTTGTCACCTGAGCAGTTCTTC.

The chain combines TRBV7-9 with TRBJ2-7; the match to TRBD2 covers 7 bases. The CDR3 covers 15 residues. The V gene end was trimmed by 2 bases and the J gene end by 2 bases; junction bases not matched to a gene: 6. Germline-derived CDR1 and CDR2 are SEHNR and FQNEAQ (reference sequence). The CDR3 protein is CASSLSGGSAYEQYF. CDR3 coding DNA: TGTGCCAGCAGCTTATCCGGGGGGTCCGCCTACGAGCAGTACTTC.

CDR3 in amino acids: CASSTIPGGQGELNTEAFF. The CDR3 nucleotides are TGTGCCAGTAGCACAATTCCAGGAGGGCAGGGAGAGCTGAACACTGAAGCTTTCTTT. The J gene is TRBJ1-1, the V gene TRBV19; D may be TRBD1 (5 bases). The CDR3 loop spans 19 amino acids. The ends were cut back, 6 bases at V and 0 bases at J, with 26 bases in the middle. Germline V lookup: CDR1 LNHDA, CDR2 SQIVND (reference sequence).

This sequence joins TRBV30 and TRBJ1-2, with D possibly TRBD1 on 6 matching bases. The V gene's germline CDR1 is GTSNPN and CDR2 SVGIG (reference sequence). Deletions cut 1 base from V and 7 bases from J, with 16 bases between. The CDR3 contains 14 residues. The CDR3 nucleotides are TGTGCCTGGAGTGCCTTACAGGGTCGGCCTGGCTACACCTTC. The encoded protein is CAWSALQGRPGYTF.

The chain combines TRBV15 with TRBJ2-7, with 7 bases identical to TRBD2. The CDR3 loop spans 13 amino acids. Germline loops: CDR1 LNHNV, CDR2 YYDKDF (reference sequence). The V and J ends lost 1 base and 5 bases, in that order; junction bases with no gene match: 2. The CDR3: CATSRVAGDEQYF. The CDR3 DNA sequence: TGTGCCACCAGCAGAGTCGCGGGGGACGAGCAGTACTTC.

The CDR3 DNA is TGTGCCAGCTCACCACGCTCGACAAATCCGAATTCACCCCTCCACTTT. It codes for CASSPRSTNPNSPLHF. The chain carries TRBV18 and TRBJ1-6; no definite D call. Germline CDR1 and CDR2: KGHSH and LQKENI. V shed 1 base and J shed 7 bases, with 14 bases lying between them. CDR3 size: 16 residues.

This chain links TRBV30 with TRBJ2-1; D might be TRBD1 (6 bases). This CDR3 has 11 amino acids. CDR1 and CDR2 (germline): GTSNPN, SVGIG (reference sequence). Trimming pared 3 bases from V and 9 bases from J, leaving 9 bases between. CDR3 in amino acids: CAWSQGIEQFF. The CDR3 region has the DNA TGTGCCTGGAGCCAGGGGATTGAGCAGTTCTTC.

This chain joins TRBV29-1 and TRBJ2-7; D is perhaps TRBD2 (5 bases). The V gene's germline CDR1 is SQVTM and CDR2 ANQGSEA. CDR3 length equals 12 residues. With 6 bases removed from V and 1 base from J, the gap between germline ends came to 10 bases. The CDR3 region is CSVLGLSYEQYF. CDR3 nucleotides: TGCAGCGTCCTTGGACTTTCCTACGAGCAGTACTTC.

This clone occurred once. CDR3 sequence: CSVPGGNTEAFF. CDR3 sequence (DNA): TGCAGCGTGCCCGGGGGGAACACTGAAGCTTTCTTT. The rearrangement links TRBV29-1 to TRBJ1-1; possible D gene TRBD1, 5 bases. The CDR3 extends over 12 amino acids. Trimming removed 6 bases at V and 1 base at J, with 9 bases between. Germline V CDR1 and CDR2: SQVTM, ANQGSEA.

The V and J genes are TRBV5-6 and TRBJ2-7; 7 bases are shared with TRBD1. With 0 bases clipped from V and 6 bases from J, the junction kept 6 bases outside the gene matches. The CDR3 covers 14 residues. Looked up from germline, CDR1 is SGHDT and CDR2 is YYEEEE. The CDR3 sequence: CASSLGTGGTEQYF. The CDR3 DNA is TGTGCCAGCAGCTTGGGGACAGGCGGTACCGAGCAGTACTTC. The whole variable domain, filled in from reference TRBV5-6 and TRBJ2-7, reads DAGVTQSPTHLIKTRGQQVTLRCSPKSGHDTVSWYQQALGQGPQFIFQYYEEEERQRGNFPDRFSGHQFPNYSSELNVNALLLGDSALYLCASSLGTGGTEQYFGPGTRLTVT.

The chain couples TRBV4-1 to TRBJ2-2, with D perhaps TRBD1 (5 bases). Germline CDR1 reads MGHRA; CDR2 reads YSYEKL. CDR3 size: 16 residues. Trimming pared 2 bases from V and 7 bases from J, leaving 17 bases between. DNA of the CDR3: TGCGCCAGCAGCCAATACGCGGCAGGGTGGAGCGGGGAGCTGTTTTTT. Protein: CASSQYAAGWSGELFF.

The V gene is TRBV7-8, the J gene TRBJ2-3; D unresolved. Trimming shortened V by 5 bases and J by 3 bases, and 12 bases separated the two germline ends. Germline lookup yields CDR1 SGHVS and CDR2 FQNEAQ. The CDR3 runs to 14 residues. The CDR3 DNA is TGTGCCAGCAGCCCCCATGGCTCGACAGATACGCAGTATTTT. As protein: CASSPHGSTDTQYF.

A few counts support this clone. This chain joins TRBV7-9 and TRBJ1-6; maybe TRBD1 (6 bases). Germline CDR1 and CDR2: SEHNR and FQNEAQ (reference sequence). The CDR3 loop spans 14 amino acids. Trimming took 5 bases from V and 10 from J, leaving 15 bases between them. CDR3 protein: CASSPPWGRSPLHF. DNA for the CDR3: TGTGCCAGCAGCCCCCCCTGGGGGCGGTCACCCCTCCACTTT.

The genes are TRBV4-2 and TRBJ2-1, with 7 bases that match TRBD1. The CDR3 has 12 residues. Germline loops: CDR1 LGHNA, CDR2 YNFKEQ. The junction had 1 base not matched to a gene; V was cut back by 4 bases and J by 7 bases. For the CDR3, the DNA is TGTGCCAGCAGCCCGACAGGGAATGAGCAGTTCTTC. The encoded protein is CASSPTGNEQFF.

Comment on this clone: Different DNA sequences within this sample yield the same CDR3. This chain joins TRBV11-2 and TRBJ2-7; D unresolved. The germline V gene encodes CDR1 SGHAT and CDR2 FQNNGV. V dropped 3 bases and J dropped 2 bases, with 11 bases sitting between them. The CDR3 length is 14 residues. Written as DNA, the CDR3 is TGTGCCAGCAGCTTTGATCGCGGAGCCTACGAGCAGTACTTC. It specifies CASSFDRGAYEQYF.

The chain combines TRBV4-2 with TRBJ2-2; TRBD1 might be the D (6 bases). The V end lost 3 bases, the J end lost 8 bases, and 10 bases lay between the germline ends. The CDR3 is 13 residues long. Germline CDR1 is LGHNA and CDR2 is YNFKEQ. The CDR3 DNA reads TGTGCCAGCAGCCACAGGGGTGCGGGGGAGCTGTTTTTT. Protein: CASSHRGAGELFF.

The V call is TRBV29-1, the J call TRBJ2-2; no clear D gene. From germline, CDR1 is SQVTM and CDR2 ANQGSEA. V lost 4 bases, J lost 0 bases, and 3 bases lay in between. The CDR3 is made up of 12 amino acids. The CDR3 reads CSVVANTGELFF. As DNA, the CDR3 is TGCAGCGTTGTAGCGAACACCGGGGAGCTGTTTTTT.

CDR3 residues: CASTTQGPYEQYF. The DNA of the CDR3 is TGTGCCAGCACGACACAGGGACCCTACGAGCAGTACTTC. The V gene is TRBV7-9, the J gene TRBJ2-7; maybe TRBD1 (6 bases). V lost 7 bases, J lost 2 bases, and 12 bases lay in between. This CDR3 contains 13 residues. In germline, CDR1 is SEHNR, CDR2 FQNEAQ (reference sequence).

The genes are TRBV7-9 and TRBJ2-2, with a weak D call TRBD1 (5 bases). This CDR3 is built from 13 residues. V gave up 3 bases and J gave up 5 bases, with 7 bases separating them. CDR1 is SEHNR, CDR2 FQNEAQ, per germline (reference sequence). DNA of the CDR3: TGTGCCAGCAGCTTGACAGCTACCGGGGAGCTGTTTTTT. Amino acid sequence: CASSLTATGELFF.

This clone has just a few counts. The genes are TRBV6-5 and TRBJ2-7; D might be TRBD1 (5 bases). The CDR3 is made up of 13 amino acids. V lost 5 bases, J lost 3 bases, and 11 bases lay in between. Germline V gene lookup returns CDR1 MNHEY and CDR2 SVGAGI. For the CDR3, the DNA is TGTGCCAGCAGTACGACAGTCCGCTACGAGCAGTACTTC. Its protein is CASSTTVRYEQYF.

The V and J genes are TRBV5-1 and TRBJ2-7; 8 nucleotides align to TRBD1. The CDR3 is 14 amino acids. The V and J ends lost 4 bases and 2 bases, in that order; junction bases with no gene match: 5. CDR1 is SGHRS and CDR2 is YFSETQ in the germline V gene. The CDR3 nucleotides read TGCGCCAGCAGCACCGGACAGGGCACCTACGAGCAGTACTTC. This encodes CASSTGQGTYEQYF.